Listed here are 13 T cell receptor beta chains from one sample, sequenced in a study of response to subunit inactivated influenza vaccine. Via MiXCR, TCRdb re-called the RT-PCR reads, giving one row per CDR3 protein. Found here are over 650,000 distinct CDR3 sequences, approximately 18% of them singletons; the top ten hold under 13%. Sequencing was performed on PBMCs from blood, taken roughly 5 days after vaccination. These receptors were obtained from a man in his fifties or sixties who received an inactivated influenza vaccine.

Of note for this clonotype: This clone may be a read error of a much larger clone one base away. No DNA is shown, since the ends of the CDR3 on it are uncertain; the CDR3 is the one TCRdb lists. The V and J genes are TRBV9 and TRBJ2-7; TRBD2 is the table's D call and was not checked against the DNA. A total of 14 residues make up the CDR3, ends included. Germline V lookup: CDR1 SGDLS, CDR2 YYNGEE. The CDR3 loop reads CASSVGAGTYEQNF.

The rearrangement joins TRBV28 to TRBJ2-5, with D perhaps matching TRBD2 (6 bases). The germline V and J ends were trimmed by 5 bases and 13 bases, with 14 bases remaining between them. Germline V gene data show CDR1 as MDHEN and CDR2 as SYDVKM. CDR3 length equals 11 residues. CDR3 amino acids: CASSHRDLMYF. DNA of the CDR3: TGTGCCAGCAGTCACCGGGACTTGATGTACTTC.

This clonotype was seen at least ten times. The CDR3 nucleotides are TGTGCCAGCAGCCCAAACCCAGGGGGTGGCACCGGGGAGCTGTTTTTT. Its translation is CASSPNPGGGTGELFF. The rearrangement joins TRBV3-1 to TRBJ2-2, with 7 bases identical to TRBD1. Trimming cost V 4 bases and J 4 bases; bases outside gene matches: 9. The CDR3 spans 16 residues. Germline V gene sequence: CDR1 LGHDT, CDR2 YNNKEL (reference sequence).

In this sample, this clonotype turned up a few times. The CDR3 sequence: CASSPRAGHYNEQFF. The CDR3 bases are TGTGCCAGCTCACCACGGGCGGGACATTACAATGAGCAGTTCTTC. This sequence joins TRBV18 and TRBJ2-1, with D perhaps matching TRBD1 or TRBD2 (6 bases each). Germline values: CDR1 KGHSH, CDR2 LQKENI. V was pared by 1 base and J by 4 bases, with 11 bases between. There are 15 residues in the CDR3. The variable domain in full, with the rest retrieved from reference TRBV18 and TRBJ2-1, is NAGVMQNPRHLVRRRGQEARLRCSPMKGHSHVYWYRQLPEEGLKFMVYLQKENIIDESGMPKERFSAEFPKEGPSILRIQQVVRGDSAAYFCASSPRAGHYNEQFFGPGTRLTVL.

This rearrangement joins TRBV12-3 or TRBV12-4 to TRBJ2-3; the match to TRBD2 covers 8 bases. J gave up 7 bases and V 4 bases, and 4 bases lay outside the gene matches. There are 13 residues in the CDR3. The CDR3 nucleotides read TGTGCCAGCAGTTATGGGACTAGTAATACGCAGTATTTT. Residues: CASSYGTSNTQYF.

The gene calls are TRBV7-3 and TRBJ2-1; a weak D match, TRBD1 (5 bases). This CDR3 contains 13 residues. Per germline, CDR1 SGHTA and CDR2 FQGTGA. Trimming took off 3 bases at V and 9 bases at J, with 12 bases between the two ends. This CDR3 reads CASSFQGSSEQFF. The CDR3 DNA follows: TGTGCCAGCAGCTTTCAGGGCAGCAGTGAGCAGTTCTTC.

The V and J genes are TRBV6-2 or TRBV6-3 and TRBJ2-7, with TRBD2 identical over 12 bases. The germline V gene has CDR1 MNHEY and CDR2 SVGEGT. CDR3 length equals 17 residues. V gave up 2 bases and J gave up 0 bases; unmatched junction bases: 5. The CDR3 spells CASSYVGTSGPSYEQYF. CDR3 sequence (DNA): TGTGCCAGCAGTTACGTTGGGACTAGCGGGCCCTCCTACGAGCAGTACTTC.

This rearrangement joins TRBV5-1 to TRBJ2-5, with 7 bases identical to TRBD1. The CDR3 totals 15 residues. Germline trimming cut 4 bases from V and 3 bases from J; bases unmatched to any gene: 9. CDR1 is SGHRS, CDR2 YFSETQ, per germline. CDR3 protein: CASSPGQAEEETQYF. CDR3 DNA: TGCGCCAGCAGCCCCGGACAGGCCGAAGAAGAGACCCAGTACTTC.

The chain employs TRBV7-9 and TRBJ2-7; D gene unclear. This CDR3 region has 13 residues. In germline, CDR1 is SEHNR, CDR2 FQNEAQ (reference sequence). Trimming left V 3 bases short and J 2 bases short, with 8 bases between. CDR3 protein: CASSLRLAYEQYF. DNA for the CDR3: TGTGCCAGCAGCTTGCGGCTAGCCTACGAGCAGTACTTC.

The V call is TRBV21-1, the J call TRBJ1-2; the table's TRBD1 call for D was not verified on the DNA. TRBV21-1 is recorded as a pseudogene. The length of the CDR3 is 14 residues. CDR3 DNA sequence: TGTGCCAGCAGCAACAGTGACAGGGTTGGTGGCTGCACCTTC. Translating gives CASSNSDRVGGCTF.

This clonotype was recorded a few times. The chain links TRBV20-1 to TRBJ2-5, with 10 bases fitting TRBD2. Germline loops: CDR1 DFQATT, CDR2 SNEGSKA (reference sequence). The CDR3 contains 14 residues. The V gene end was trimmed by 3 bases and the J gene end by 9 bases; junction bases not matched to a gene: 10. In DNA form, the CDR3 reads TGCAGTGCTAGGAGAGCTAGCGGGAGAGGTTCCCAGTACTTC. It yields the protein CSARRASGRGSQYF.

This clonotype was observed at least ten times. This chain uses TRBV6-2 or TRBV6-3 with TRBJ2-2; D call uncertain. The V end was cut by 2 bases, the J end by 0 bases, with 7 bases between. Per germline, CDR1 MNHEY and CDR2 SVGEGT. The CDR3 contains 15 residues. The CDR3 nucleotides read TGTGCCAGCAGTTACGCGCTGACGAACACCGGGGAGCTGTTTTTT. Its translation: CASSYALTNTGELFF.

This clonotype came up many times. The chain joins TRBV20-1 to TRBJ2-1; 11 positions agree with TRBD2. The CDR3 has 15 amino acids. The germline V gene has CDR1 DFQATT and CDR2 SNEGSKA (reference sequence). Here the CDR3 reads CSTAVGTSGHNEQFF. Here the CDR3 DNA reads TGCAGCACCGCGGTGGGGACTAGCGGACACAATGAGCAGTTCTTC.